This T cell receptor beta chain emerged from a study of blood T cell repertoires in COVID-19. Methods used by the authors: Estimated nucleated cell counts came from reference gene primer amplification. TCRdb's table, derived via immunoSEQ multiplex PCR, lists solely in-frame clones and lacks some. V and J calls plus clone size are reproduced from that table; the DNA served to infer D and trimming. Counted here are some 200,000 clones, about nine tenths occurring once; the ten biggest clones make up 2.5% to 3.5%. The germline V gene has CDR1 SGHTA and CDR2 FQGNSA. Trimming took off 0 bases at V and 2 bases at J, with 16 bases between the two ends. CDR3 size: 17 residues. Clinical histories supplied by participants themselves formed the basis of cohort assignment.

This clonotype was sampled from a woman between 45 and 65 years old in a cohort exposed to, infected with or recovered from COVID-19 (not recorded which). The chain has TRBV7-2 and TRBJ1-2; a possible D gene is TRBD1 (5 bases). The sample consisted of PBMCs or T cells enriched from blood (not recorded which). As DNA, the CDR3 is TGTGCCAGCAGCTTAGCGTATGTGGAGACAGTGAACTATGGCTACACCTTC. Its translation is CASSLAYVETVNYGYTF.